This T cell receptor (beta chain) is drawn from a study of blood T cell repertoires in COVID-19. Study summary: COVID-19 samples, acute and convalescent, were from the United States, Italy and Spain. T cells, B-cell-depleted T cells, or PBMCs provided the cDNA or gDNA that served as material.

Assay: immunoSEQ multiplex PCR; the TCRdb copy retains only in-frame clones and omits some. The profile shows 260,000 or so clones, roughly 86% of them singletons. Only a few counts were recorded for this clone. Sequenced material: peripheral blood. The TCR originated in a human donor in a cohort sampled during active COVID-19.

The CDR3 sequence is CASSLGRGRETQYF. The CDR3 nucleotides read TGTGCCAGCAGCTTAGGCAGGGGGAGGGAGACCCAGTACTTC. The chain uses TRBV7-6 and TRBJ2-5; possible D gene TRBD1, 7 bases. The CDR3 spans 14 residues. Trimming took off 1 base at V and 5 bases at J, with 11 bases between the two ends. CDR1 and CDR2 from the germline V gene are SGHVS and FNYEAQ.